Presented here are 23 T cell receptor beta chains from one specimen sequenced in a study of shared T cell receptors in the human thymus. Assay used: immunoSEQ multiplex PCR; TCRdb lists only in-frame clones, some missing. This table has 550,000 to 800,000 clones, 70% to 90% appearing once. These data were likewise used in another study, on human thymus T cells.

Sequencing input: thymocytes. These receptors originate from a girl under three years old with a congenital heart defect.

V and J are TRBV2 and TRBJ2-5; 7 bases match TRBD1. V trimming: 1 base; J trimming: 6 bases; junction bases outside the gene matches: 17. CDR1 is SNHLY and CDR2 is FYNNEI in the germline V gene. There are 18 residues in the CDR3. The CDR3 reads CASSEVAKYRGPRQTQYF. CDR3 nucleotide sequence: TGTGCCAGCAGTGAAGTCGCGAAATACAGGGGACCGAGGCAGACCCAGTACTTC.

The genes are TRBV7-9 and TRBJ1-6, with a tentative D call TRBD1 (6 bases). With 5 bases removed from V and 9 bases from J, the gap between germline ends came to 8 bases. This CDR3 has 12 residues. Germline V lookup: CDR1 SEHNR, CDR2 FQNEAQ (reference sequence). The CDR3, as DNA: TGTGCCAGCAGCCACAGGGTTTCACCCCTCCACTTT. It specifies CASSHRVSPLHF.

The rearrangement joins TRBV5-1 to TRBJ2-7; 7 bases line up with TRBD1. From germline, CDR1 is SGHRS and CDR2 YFSETQ. CDR3 size: 14 residues. V was pared by 5 bases and J by 6 bases, with 11 bases of the junction left unmatched. This CDR3 is CASRYGPTGSEQYF. In DNA form, the CDR3 reads TGCGCCAGCAGATACGGCCCGACAGGGAGCGAGCAGTACTTC.

The chain is built from TRBV9 and TRBJ2-7; D is possibly TRBD2 (6 bases). V lost 4 bases to trimming and J lost 4 bases, with 15 bases between them. The CDR3 is made up of 14 amino acids. CDR1 SGDLS and CDR2 YYNGEE come from the germline V gene. The chain's CDR3 is CASSPLGGLYEQYF. The CDR3 DNA reads TGTGCCAGCAGCCCCCTCGGGGGATTGTACGAGCAGTACTTC.

V gene TRBV14 combines with J gene TRBJ1-5; D is uncertain. Germline assignment: CDR1 SGHDN and CDR2 FVKESK. V dropped 3 bases and J dropped 1 base, with 4 bases sitting between them. The CDR3 totals 13 residues. The DNA of the CDR3 is TGTGCCAGCAGCCAGAGCAGCAATCAGCCCCAGCATTTT. Translation gives CASSQSSNQPQHF.

This chain uses TRBV4-3 with TRBJ1-1, with D uncertain. CDR1 is LGHNA, CDR2 YSLEER, per germline. V lost 4 bases to trimming and J lost 0 bases, with 12 bases between them. This CDR3 has 15 amino acids. For the CDR3, the DNA is TGCGCCAGCAGCCGCCACCACAGAATGAACACTGAAGCTTTCTTT. Its protein product is CASSRHHRMNTEAFF.

The chain recombines TRBV9 with TRBJ2-1; 9 bases fit TRBD2. The CDR3 is made up of 16 amino acids. Germline CDR1 SGDLS, CDR2 YYNGEE. Losses at the gene ends were 0 bases for V and 3 bases for J; bases not matched to a gene: 4. CDR3 coding DNA: TGTGCCAGCAGCGTAGAGGGACTAGCTATCTACAATGAGCAGTTCTTC. It specifies CASSVEGLAIYNEQFF. The variable domain in full, completed from reference TRBV9 and TRBJ2-1, reads DSGVTQTPKHLITATGQRVTLRCSPRSGDLSVYWYQQSLDQGLQFLIQYYNGEERAKGNILERFSAQQFPDLHSELNLSSLELGDSALYFCASSVEGLAIYNEQFFGPGTRLTVL.

The CDR3 reads CASSEHRGRLSYEQYF. The CDR3 bases are TGTGCCAGCAGTGAGCACAGGGGGCGTTTATCCTACGAGCAGTACTTC. The J gene is TRBJ2-7, the V gene TRBV28; TRBD1 matches at 9 bases. Unmatched junction bases numbered 9, after V lost 5 bases and J lost 1 base. The CDR3 contains 16 residues. Germline V lookup: CDR1 MDHEN, CDR2 SYDVKM.

Only a few counts were recorded for this clone. V is TRBV2 and J is TRBJ1-2; D may be TRBD1 (6 bases). The germline gives CDR1 SNHLY, CDR2 FYNNEI. Deletions cut 6 bases from V and 2 bases from J, with 10 bases between. The CDR3 has 13 residues. The DNA for the CDR3 is TGTGCCAGCAGGGTAACAGGGAACTATGGCTACACCTTC. Its translation is CASRVTGNYGYTF.

For the CDR3, the DNA is TGTGCCAGCAGCCACCCGGCAGGCTATGGCTACACCTTC. Translating it yields CASSHPAGYGYTF. The chain recombines TRBV27 with TRBJ1-2; D is unclear. Between the trimmed V and J ends, which lost 6 bases and 4 bases, there was a span of 12 bases. The CDR3 consists of 13 residues. Germline CDR1 MNHEY, CDR2 SMNVEV (reference sequence).

CDR3 region: CAISEGTLDRGRAGELFF. CDR3 nucleotide sequence: TGTGCCATCAGTGAGGGGACCCTTGACAGGGGGAGGGCCGGGGAGCTGTTTTTT. V usage is TRBV10-3 and J usage is TRBJ2-2, with 9 positions matching TRBD1. After removal of 2 bases from V and 6 bases from J, the junction contained 13 bases not matched to a gene. CDR1 and CDR2 (germline): ENHRY, SYGVKD. This CDR3 has 18 amino acids.

This chain links TRBV28 with TRBJ2-1, with 9 nucleotides matching TRBD2. CDR1 and CDR2 from the germline V gene are MDHEN and SYDVKM. The CDR3 spans 19 residues. The V gene end was trimmed by 4 bases and the J gene end by 6 bases; junction bases not matched to a gene: 19. The CDR3 spells CASSSIPVFSGGRTNEQFF. The CDR3 DNA is TGTGCCAGCAGTTCAATCCCCGTTTTTAGCGGGGGACGAACCAATGAGCAGTTCTTC.

The rearrangement links TRBV10-1 to TRBJ2-3, with D hard to call. This CDR3 is 13 amino acids long. The germline CDR1 and CDR2 sequences are WNHNN and SYGVQD (reference sequence). Trimming left V 2 bases short and J 2 bases short, with 5 bases between. DNA of the CDR3: TGCGCCAGCAGTGAGGGCCTCACAGATACGCAGTATTTT. Residues: CASSEGLTDTQYF.

This clone was counted between two and nine times. The chain employs TRBV11-2 and TRBJ1-2; no firm D call. The length of the CDR3 is 14 residues. The germline CDR1 and CDR2 sequences are SGHAT and FQNNGV. V lost 1 base and J 5 bases, leaving 11 bases between the germline ends. For the CDR3, the DNA is TGTGCCAGCAGCTTAGGGAGCTACCTTTATGGCTACACCTTC. Amino acids: CASSLGSYLYGYTF.

The chain links TRBV9 to TRBJ1-3, with D uncertain. Germline CDR1 reads SGDLS; CDR2 reads YYNGEE. Trimming stripped 4 bases from V and 2 bases from J, with 25 bases between. This CDR3 has 19 residues. The CDR3 loop is CASSPNGNSFPRAGNTIYF. CDR3 sequence (DNA): TGTGCCAGCAGCCCAAACGGCAACAGCTTCCCGAGGGCTGGAAACACCATATATTTT.

This chain uses TRBV18 with TRBJ1-2, with D perhaps matching TRBD1 (6 bases). This CDR3 contains 15 residues. Trimming removed 3 bases from V and 10 bases from J, with 21 bases in between. CDR1 is KGHSH and CDR2 is LQKENI in the germline V gene. In DNA, the CDR3 is TGTGCCAGCTCACCGCGAGGGGGTCCTCCCAGGGACTACACCTTC. Residues: CASSPRGGPPRDYTF.

The genes are TRBV4-1 and TRBJ2-7; a weak D match, TRBD2 (5 bases). Germline V gene data show CDR1 as MGHRA and CDR2 as YSYEKL. The CDR3 extends over 13 amino acids. V lost 1 base and J lost 7, with 11 bases in between. Here the CDR3 DNA reads TGCGCCAGCAGCCAAGTGGCTAGCTGGGAGCAGTACTTC. This translates into CASSQVASWEQYF.

The V gene is TRBV2, the J gene TRBJ1-4, with 9 positions matching TRBD1. V was clipped by 1 base and J by 8 bases; unmatched bases: 2. Germline V gene sequence: CDR1 SNHLY, CDR2 FYNNEI. The CDR3 is made up of 14 amino acids. The CDR3 region has the DNA TGTGCCAGCAGTGAAGACAGGGGGCTCGAAAAACTGTTTTTT. Amino acid sequence: CASSEDRGLEKLFF.

The genes are TRBV5-1 and TRBJ1-6, with D maybe TRBD1 (5 bases). The CDR3 contains 14 residues. Germline-derived CDR1 and CDR2 are SGHRS and YFSETQ. V was shortened by 0 bases and J by 6 bases, with 7 bases between the two germline ends. This chain's CDR3 is CASSLGQLNSPLHF. The CDR3, as DNA: TGCGCCAGCAGCTTGGGACAGCTTAATTCACCCCTCCACTTT.

The V and J genes are TRBV10-3 and TRBJ1-2, with 8 bases fitting TRBD1. The trim removed 7 bases at V and 5 bases at J, leaving 18 bases unmatched. This CDR3 contains 17 residues. From germline, CDR1 is ENHRY and CDR2 SYGVKD. The CDR3 loop is CAINSRNDRGFRYGYTF. The DNA for the CDR3 is TGTGCCATCAATTCGCGAAATGACAGGGGATTTAGATATGGCTACACCTTC.

The V call is TRBV18, the J call TRBJ2-1, with D tentatively TRBD1 (7 bases). V lost 3 bases and J lost 7, with 22 bases in between. The CDR3 totals 17 residues. Germline loops: CDR1 KGHSH, CDR2 LQKENI. The CDR3 coding sequence is TGTGCCAGCTCACCTAAACTACAGGGGAGGATGAAAAATGAGCAGTTCTTC. Its translation is CASSPKLQGRMKNEQFF.

The rearrangement joins TRBV6-5 to TRBJ2-1; weak D call: TRBD2 (5 bases). Germline V lookup: CDR1 MNHEY, CDR2 SVGAGI. CDR3 length: 15 amino acids. Trimming cost V 5 bases and J 3 bases, with 14 bases left between them. CDR3 region: CASSTRGEHYNEQFF. CDR3 coding DNA: TGTGCCAGCAGTACCCGGGGAGAGCACTACAATGAGCAGTTCTTC.

Comment on this clone: The same CDR3 is also encoded by other DNA sequences in this sample. This chain joins TRBV28 and TRBJ1-5, with D uncertain. The CDR3 runs 12 residues. In germline, CDR1 is MDHEN, CDR2 SYDVKM. V lost 7 bases and J 2 bases, leaving 6 bases between the germline ends. The CDR3 loop reads CASTGGNQPQHF. For the CDR3, the DNA is TGTGCCAGCACCGGGGGCAATCAGCCCCAGCATTTT.